Below are 32 T cell receptor beta chains sequenced from a single sample in a study of early T cells in non-severe SARS-CoV-2 infection. TCRdb called the 5' RACE reads again in MiXCR, with one record for every CDR3 protein. The sample yields 60,000 to 75,000 distinct CDR3 sequences, roughly an eighth seen once. Material for sequencing was whole blood. These receptors came from an adult who was a healthcare worker with PCR-confirmed SARS-CoV-2 infection or an uninfected control (not recorded which).

This clonotype was seen only a few times. The J gene is TRBJ1-1, the V gene TRBV5-1, with D hard to call. The germline CDR1 and CDR2 sequences are SGHRS and YFSETQ. The CDR3 covers 13 residues. Trimming took 6 bases from V and 0 from J, leaving 9 bases between them. The CDR3: CASIGVLNTEAFF. CDR3 DNA sequence: TGCGCCAGCATTGGGGTTTTGAACACTGAAGCTTTCTTT.

CDR3 residues: CASSLPSDLEQYF. CDR3 bases: TGTGCCAGCAGTCTCCCCTCGGACCTCGAGCAGTACTTC. The rearrangement uses TRBV28 and TRBJ2-7, with D unclear. There are 13 residues in the CDR3. In germline, CDR1 is MDHEN, CDR2 SYDVKM. Trimming cost V 5 bases and J 6 bases, with 14 bases left between them. The variable domain in full, with the rest retrieved from reference TRBV28 and TRBJ2-7, is DVKVTQSSRYLVKRTGEKVFLECVQDMDHENMFWYRQDPGLGLRLIYFSYDVKMKEKGDIPEGYSVSREKKERFSLILESASTNQTSMYLCASSLPSDLEQYFGPGTRLTVT.

The chain joins TRBV10-3 to TRBJ2-5, with D possibly being TRBD1 (5 bases). The V gene lost 3 bases and the J gene lost 7 bases, with 9 bases spanning the gap. The germline gives CDR1 ENHRY, CDR2 SYGVKD. This CDR3 is built from 12 residues. CDR3 in amino acids: CAISEGAATQYF. CDR3 DNA: TGTGCCATCAGTGAAGGGGCAGCGACCCAGTACTTC.

V usage is TRBV4-1 and J usage is TRBJ2-1, with 13 nucleotides matching TRBD2. The CDR3 is made up of 14 amino acids. Germline assignment: CDR1 MGHRA and CDR2 YSYEKL. V was pared by 8 bases and J by 4 bases, with 2 bases of the junction left unmatched. The DNA for the CDR3 is TGCGCCAGCGCGGGACTAGCGGGGTACAATGAGCAGTTCTTC. Encoded protein: CASAGLAGYNEQFF.

In this sample, this clonotype turned up a few times. The chain combines TRBV7-9 with TRBJ2-7; D remains ambiguous. The length of the CDR3 is 13 residues. Germline CDR1 SEHNR, CDR2 FQNEAQ (reference sequence). Deletions cut 6 bases from V and 2 bases from J, with 11 bases between. The CDR3 coding sequence is TGTGCCAGCAGGTCGGACGGAACCTACGAGCAGTACTTC. Its translation: CASRSDGTYEQYF. Using reference TRBV7-9 and TRBJ2-7 for the parts outside the CDR3, the full variable domain is DTGVSQNPRHKITKRGQNVTFRCDPISEHNRLYWYRQTLGQGPEFLTYFQNEAQLEKSRLLSDRFSAERPKGSFSTLEIQRTEQGDSAMYLCASRSDGTYEQYFGPGTRLTVT.

This clonotype was seen ten or more times. The junction does not match germline at one end; this may be a read error. The rearrangement uses TRBV7-7 and TRBJ2-2, with D unclear. CDR1 is SSHAT, CDR2 FNYEAQ, per germline (reference sequence). The CDR3 is 13 residues long. In DNA form, the CDR3 reads TGTGCTAGCAGCCAACAGCAAACCGGGGAGCTGTTTTTT. It encodes CASSQQQTGELFF.

This clonotype was recorded a few times. The gene calls are TRBV5-1 and TRBJ1-5; unclear D gene. The CDR3 length is 15 residues. Germline V gene sequence: CDR1 SGHRS, CDR2 YFSETQ. V was trimmed by 0 bases and J by 3 bases, leaving 10 bases between them. CDR3 in amino acids: CASSLEPAPNQPQHF. CDR3 coding DNA: TGCGCCAGCAGCTTGGAGCCGGCGCCCAATCAGCCCCAGCATTTT.

The table lists this clonotype with many counts. The chain employs TRBV7-9 and TRBJ1-1; D is undetermined. The germline gives CDR1 SEHNR, CDR2 FQNEAQ (reference sequence). This CDR3 is 14 amino acids long. V lost 1 base and J lost 3, with 9 bases in between. CDR3 region: CASSLEVWDTEAFF. The CDR3 bases are TGTGCCAGCAGCTTAGAGGTATGGGACACTGAAGCTTTCTTT.

This clonotype was seen more than once but under ten times. The J gene is TRBJ2-7, the V gene TRBV20-1, with D uncertain. Germline assignment: CDR1 DFQATT and CDR2 SNEGSKA (reference sequence). Between the trimmed V and J ends, which lost 1 base and 3 bases, there was a span of 4 bases. The CDR3 length is 11 residues. CDR3 nucleotides: TGCAGTGCTAGAGTTAGCTACGAGCAGTACTTC. Protein: CSARVSYEQYF.

This clonotype appeared many times. The chain uses TRBV5-8 and TRBJ1-5; D unclear. This CDR3 is built from 13 residues. Germline lookup yields CDR1 SGHTS and CDR2 YDEGEE. The V end lost 7 bases, the J end lost 8 bases, and 16 bases lay between the germline ends. The CDR3 region is CASSPGRKEPQHF. The CDR3 DNA follows: TGTGCCAGCTCCCCTGGCAGGAAAGAGCCCCAGCATTTT.

This clonotype was seen ten or more times. The chain couples TRBV20-1 to TRBJ2-7, with TRBD2 matching 14 bases. Germline V gene lookup returns CDR1 DFQATT and CDR2 SNEGSKA (reference sequence). V lost 5 bases to trimming and J lost 2 bases; unmatched junction nucleotides: 11. The CDR3 covers 17 residues. In DNA form, the CDR3 reads TGCAGTGCTTTACGGACTAGCGGGAGGCAGCCGGCCTACGAGCAGTACTTC. Translated, it gives CSALRTSGRQPAYEQYF.

This clonotype was counted a few times. V gene TRBV20-1 combines with J gene TRBJ2-1; no clear D. The CDR3 has 15 amino acids. Trimming cost V 3 bases and J 4 bases, with 16 bases left between them. Germline assignment: CDR1 DFQATT and CDR2 SNEGSKA (reference sequence). The CDR3 DNA reads TGCAGTGCTAGTAATCCCAGCCTGACGTACAATGAGCAGTTCTTC. Amino acid sequence: CSASNPSLTYNEQFF.

This chain uses TRBV6-1 with TRBJ1-1; D gene unclear. This CDR3 is built from 12 residues. With 2 bases removed from V and 5 bases from J, the gap between germline ends came to 6 bases. The V gene's germline CDR1 is MNHNS and CDR2 SASEGT. For the CDR3, the DNA is TGTGCCAGCAGTGAACGAGGGACTGAAGCTTTCTTT. Protein: CASSERGTEAFF.

This chain connects TRBV7-8 to TRBJ2-5, with 8 positions matching TRBD2. The V segment lost 6 bases and the J segment 0 bases; nucleotides outside the gene matches: 6. CDR1 is SGHVS, CDR2 FQNEAQ, per germline. The CDR3 consists of 15 residues. Here the CDR3 DNA reads TGTGCCAGCAGGAGGACTAGCCTGTACCAAGAGACCCAGTACTTC. This translates into CASRRTSLYQETQYF. Based on the CDR3 plus reference TRBV7-8 and TRBJ2-5, the full variable domain is GAGVSQSPRYKVAKRGQDVALRCDPISGHVSLFWYQQALGQGPEFLTYFQNEAQLDKSGLPSDRFFAERPEGSVSTLKIQRTQQEDSAVYLCASRRTSLYQETQYFGPGTRLLVL.

This clonotype was counted a few times. The chain couples TRBV12-3 or TRBV12-4 to TRBJ1-5, with 9 nucleotides matching TRBD1. Trimming cost V 6 bases and J 2 bases; bases outside gene matches: 5. The CDR3 runs 15 residues. This CDR3 is CASSAWTGGNQPQHF. The CDR3 DNA reads as TGTGCCAGCAGCGCCTGGACAGGGGGCAATCAGCCCCAGCATTTT.

This clonotype was found a few times. The chain couples TRBV7-9 to TRBJ2-7; 7 bases match TRBD2. This CDR3 spans 12 amino acids. J was trimmed by 7 bases and V by 3 bases; bases with no gene match: 3. CDR1 is SEHNR and CDR2 is FQNEAQ in the germline V gene (reference sequence). As DNA, the CDR3 is TGTGCCAGCAGCTTCGCGGGAGTGGAGCAGTACTTC. This encodes CASSFAGVEQYF.

This clonotype came up a few times. The chain recombines TRBV7-9 with TRBJ1-1; D possibly corresponds to TRBD1 (5 bases). V was trimmed by 5 bases and J by 1 base, leaving 11 bases between them. CDR1 is SEHNR, CDR2 FQNEAQ, per germline (reference sequence). The CDR3 sequence is 14 residues long. The CDR3 here is CASSPRGRNTEAFF. The CDR3 DNA follows: TGTGCCAGCAGCCCGCGGGGGAGGAACACTGAAGCTTTCTTT.

This clonotype was recorded a few times. V usage is TRBV20-1 and J usage is TRBJ2-7, with 7 bases aligning to TRBD1. Germline CDR1 DFQATT, CDR2 SNEGSKA (reference sequence). The CDR3 sequence is 13 residues long. The junction had 5 bases not matched to a gene; V was cut back by 4 bases and J by 2 bases. CDR3 nucleotides: TGCAGTGCTACCCGGGACAGTACCTACGAGCAGTACTTC. Translated, it gives CSATRDSTYEQYF.

This clonotype was recorded at least ten times. The CDR3 protein is CSVEVGGSGTQYF. The CDR3 DNA reads TGCAGCGTTGAAGTAGGGGGCAGCGGGACCCAGTACTTC. This sequence joins TRBV29-1 and TRBJ2-5, with 7 bases that match TRBD1. This CDR3 has 13 residues. The J segment lost 7 bases and the V segment lost 1 base, leaving 6 bases of the junction unmatched. Germline-derived CDR1 and CDR2 are SQVTM and ANQGSEA.

This clonotype was detected ten times or more. The chain links TRBV12-3 or TRBV12-4 to TRBJ1-1; D may be TRBD1 (6 bases). This CDR3 contains 16 residues. Deletions cut 5 bases from V and 5 bases from J, with 21 bases between. CDR3 DNA sequence: TGTGCCAGCAGTCGACGGGGCCGGGGGGCGCGAACTGAAGCTTTCTTT. This translates into CASSRRGRGARTEAFF.

Only a few counts were recorded for this clonotype. The chain is built from TRBV20-1 and TRBJ2-7; TRBD1 matches at 10 bases. This CDR3 has 13 residues. Trimming removed 5 bases from V and 5 bases from J; junction bases left unmatched: 6. Germline CDR1 and CDR2: DFQATT and SNEGSKA (reference sequence). CDR3 sequence (DNA): TGCAGTGCTCCCCGACAGGGGGCGAACGAGCAGTACTTC. It translates to CSAPRQGANEQYF.

This chain connects TRBV20-1 to TRBJ1-1; 7 positions match TRBD1. V gave up 4 bases and J gave up 5 bases; unmatched junction bases: 13. CDR3 length: 15 amino acids. Germline V gene sequence: CDR1 DFQATT, CDR2 SNEGSKA (reference sequence). The CDR3 DNA is TGCAGTGCTACAACCCCGGGCAGGGGGGGTACTGAAGCTTTCTTT. Translated: CSATTPGRGGTEAFF.

This clonotype was detected ten times or more. The rearrangement uses TRBV20-1 and TRBJ2-7, with D possibly called TRBD1 or TRBD2 (6 bases each). Trimming took off 3 bases at V and 4 bases at J, with 31 bases between the two ends. Per germline, CDR1 DFQATT and CDR2 SNEGSKA (reference sequence). The CDR3 sequence is 19 residues long. The CDR3 DNA follows: TGCAGTGCTAGTTCATTCCAGATAGGAGGGGGGAAGCTCGGGTACGAGCAGTACTTC. Its protein is CSASSFQIGGGKLGYEQYF.

This rearrangement joins TRBV6-1 to TRBJ2-3, with 7 bases lining up with TRBD1. The CDR3 totals 15 residues. V was pared by 4 bases and J by 1 base, with 5 bases of the junction left unmatched. CDR1 is MNHNS and CDR2 is SASEGT in the germline V gene. CDR3 in DNA: TGTGCCAGCAGTGGGCGGACAGGCGGCACAGATACGCAGTATTTT. Translation gives CASSGRTGGTDTQYF.

Regarding this clonotype: A much larger clone is a single base away; this may be a read error. V is TRBV5-4 and J is TRBJ2-5, with 7 bases that match TRBD2. The V gene end was trimmed by 0 bases and the J gene end by 4 bases; junction bases not matched to a gene: 12. The CDR3 spans 17 residues. Germline CDR1 reads SGHNT; CDR2 reads YYREEE (reference sequence). CDR3: CASSLGLTGGGRETQYF. For the CDR3, the DNA is TGTGCCAGCAGCTTGGGGCTTACTGGCGGGGGACGAGAGACCCAGTACTTC.

This clonotype was seen a few times. The V gene is TRBV7-6, the J gene TRBJ2-3; D is ambiguous. The CDR3 loop spans 16 amino acids. Germline-derived CDR1 and CDR2 are SGHVS and FNYEAQ. Trimming took 1 base from V and 0 from J, leaving 11 bases between them. The CDR3 is CASSLGVAVSTDTQYF. DNA of the CDR3: TGTGCCAGCAGCTTAGGAGTGGCGGTTAGCACAGATACGCAGTATTTT. The full variable domain, its missing parts supplied by reference TRBV7-6 and TRBJ2-3, is GAGVSQSPRYKVTKRGQDVALRCDPISGHVSLYWYRQALGQGPEFLTYFNYEAQQDKSGLPNDRFSAERPEGSISTLTIQRTEQRDSAMYRCASSLGVAVSTDTQYFGPGTRLTVL.

This clonotype was detected ten times or more. The chain links TRBV20-1 to TRBJ2-1; 8 bases fit TRBD1. There are 15 residues in the CDR3. The germline gives CDR1 DFQATT, CDR2 SNEGSKA (reference sequence). J lost 8 bases, V lost 6 bases, and 15 bases had no gene match. The CDR3 here is CSASTGTGDSDEQFF. The DNA for the CDR3 is TGCAGTGCGTCAACCGGGACAGGCGACAGTGATGAGCAGTTCTTC.

This clonotype was recorded a few times. The rearrangement uses TRBV20-1 and TRBJ1-1, with D maybe TRBD1 (5 bases). The CDR3 extends over 17 amino acids. The germline V gene has CDR1 DFQATT and CDR2 SNEGSKA (reference sequence). Between the trimmed V and J ends, which lost 6 bases and 0 bases, there was a span of 23 bases. The chain's CDR3 is CSAGSAAGSNLNTEAFF. The CDR3 DNA follows: TGCAGTGCCGGATCGGCGGCAGGGTCGAACTTGAACACTGAAGCTTTCTTT.

There are a few counts of this clonotype. The CDR3 sequence is CASSSQGGAQLFF. For the CDR3, the DNA is TGTGCCAGCAGCTCTCAGGGCGGGGCCCAACTGTTTTTT. The J gene is TRBJ1-4, the V gene TRBV7-9; possibly TRBD1 for D (5 bases). V lost 4 bases and J lost 12, with 15 bases in between. The CDR3 length is 13 residues. Germline assignment: CDR1 SEHNR and CDR2 FQNEAQ (reference sequence).

This sequence joins TRBV7-3 and TRBJ2-1; D ambiguous. The germline CDR1 and CDR2 sequences are SGHTA and FQGTGA. The CDR3 covers 15 residues. V shed 4 bases and J shed 5 bases, with 15 bases lying between them. The CDR3, as DNA: TGTGCCAGCAGCTCCCCCGCCGGACGGAACAATGAGCAGTTCTTC. Amino acid sequence: CASSSPAGRNNEQFF.

This clonotype was observed a few times. The rearrangement joins TRBV29-1 to TRBJ1-5; 7 nucleotides line up with TRBD1. The V gene end was trimmed by 7 bases and the J gene end by 3 bases; junction bases not matched to a gene: 3. Germline CDR1 is SQVTM and CDR2 is ANQGSEA. This CDR3 contains 12 residues. The CDR3 loop is CSAGTANQPQHF. Here the CDR3 DNA reads TGCAGCGCTGGGACAGCCAATCAGCCCCAGCATTTT.

The chain employs TRBV4-2 and TRBJ2-5; 8 nucleotides align to TRBD2. The CDR3 covers 18 residues. Unmatched junction bases numbered 14, after V lost 0 bases and J lost 5 bases. Germline V gene data show CDR1 as LGHNA and CDR2 as YNFKEQ. CDR3 in amino acids: CASSQDPPSGRAGETQYF. CDR3 nucleotide sequence: TGTGCCAGCAGCCAAGATCCCCCTAGCGGGCGGGCGGGGGAGACCCAGTACTTC.